Included here is one T cell receptor (beta chain) sequence, with context. Its antigen is not yet known. No qualities accompany the bases; no much larger clone lies one base away. TCRbeta CDR3 regions were amplified from genomic DNA by means of the immunoSEQ Assay, a bias-controlled multiplex PCR. On the study's bioinformatics: The number of nucleated cells in each sample was estimated from the amplification of reference gene primers within the assay. To quantify the absolute abundance of each unique TCRbeta CDR3 rearrangement, sequence reads were collapsed and filtered. For each sample, productive Simpson clonality was calculated by taking the square root of Simpson's diversity index across productive rearrangements. This is the immuneACCESS table as TCRdb keeps it, with only in-frame sequences that have V and J called. A part of the clones is gone; compared with another copy, unresolved V genes explain less than half, and the rest is unexplained. V, J and clone size are those of that table, while D and trimming were read from the DNA. The sample has about 15,000 clones on record, 80% to 85% of them singletons. Clones ranked in the top ten supply roughly 20% of the sample.

These data belong to a study of blood T cell repertoires in COVID-19 (dated by TCRdb to about 2020). About the investigation overall: The collaborator samples originated in the United States, Italy and Spain and spanned the acute and convalescent phases of COVID-19. The prospective study material was composed of cDNA or gDNA derived from T cells, B-cell-depleted T cells, or PBMCs. Deeply sampled blood TCRbeta repertoires from subjects exposed to, actively infected with, or recovered from COVID-19 were included in the dataset. The repertoires were released in a freely available public database meant as a resource for research on the immune response to SARS-CoV-2. Samples came from the ongoing ImmuneRACE study (first 160 participants) plus 1,254 subjects from 6 global collaborators. A de-identified subject ID, COVID-19 status, age in years and sex were almost always included in the sample metadata. HLA class I and class II types, where available, came from metadata supplied by the sample provider rather than from assay-based typing. Results and caveats for the whole study, not just this receptor: How much clinical and demographic metadata was included differed by source and by participant, and the metadata was provided uncurated.

The collaborating institutions used their own protocols to collect whole blood in K2EDTA tubes. Collaborator samples were shipped for TCRbeta analysis as frozen whole blood, isolated PBMCs, or DNA extracted from either sample type. Via the germline V gene, CDR1 is SGHTA and CDR2 FQGTGA. Trimming removed 5 bases from V and 1 base from J, leaving 11 bases between the germline ends. CDR3 length: 14 amino acids, cysteine to phenylalanine. Only CDR3 DNA is held: 42 bases, read in frame from base 1. Sequenced material: peripheral blood. The source is a man at least 80 years old with active or convalescent COVID-19. Here the chain combines TRBV7-3 and TRBJ2-5, and possibly TRBD1, on 6 matching bases. The nucleotides read TGTGCCAGCAGCCCGACAGGTCTCCAAGAGACCCAGTACTTC. Protein translation: CASSPTGLQETQYF.